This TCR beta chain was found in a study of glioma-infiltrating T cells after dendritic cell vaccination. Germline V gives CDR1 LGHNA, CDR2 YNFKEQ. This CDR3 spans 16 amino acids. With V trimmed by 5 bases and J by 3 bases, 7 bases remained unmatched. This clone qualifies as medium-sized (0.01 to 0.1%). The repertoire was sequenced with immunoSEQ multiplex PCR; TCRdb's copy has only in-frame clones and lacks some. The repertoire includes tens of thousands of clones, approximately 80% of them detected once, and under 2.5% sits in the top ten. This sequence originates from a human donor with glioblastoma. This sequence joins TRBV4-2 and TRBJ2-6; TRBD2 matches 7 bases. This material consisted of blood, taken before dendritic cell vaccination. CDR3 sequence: CASSTSGTNGANVLTF. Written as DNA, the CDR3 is TGTGCCAGCAGCACATCCGGGACTAATGGGGCCAACGTCCTGACTTTC.